What follows describes a single T cell receptor beta chain. The antigen remains unidentified. This sample is drawn from a study of T cells in Graves' hyperthyroidism and ophthalmopathy. Using RNA transcripts as the source, TCR beta CDR3 regions were amplified. RT-PCR in the first round (using the HTBI primer set) targeted the TCR CDR3. TCRdb passed the multiplex PCR reads through MiXCR, listing each CDR3 protein once. The sample holds more than 500,000 distinct CDR3 sequences, 40% to 55% seen once. Trimming cost V 6 bases and J 8 bases; bases outside gene matches: 6. The CDR3 runs 11 residues. Per the germline V gene, CDR1 is DFQATT and CDR2 is SNEGSKA (reference sequence). Study-wide results and caveats: Most clonotypes expanded in the thyroid (above 0.001) were also present in blood.

Sequenced input: peripheral blood or thyroid tissue (not recorded which). The gene calls are TRBV20-1 and TRBJ1-1; the match to TRBD1 covers 7 bases. The receptor's source is an adult woman with Graves' disease, either hyperthyroidism or ophthalmopathy (not recorded which). The DNA of the CDR3 is TGCAGTGCAACGACAGGGCGAGAAGCTTTCTTT. This encodes CSATTGREAFF.